These 19 T cell receptor beta chains share one sample of origin, sequenced in a study of tumor-infiltrating lymphocytes in primary liver carcinoma. Total RNA (around 510 ng) served as template for TCR beta cDNA synthesis primed by a constant-region primer. ARM-PCR was slightly modified, and three nested multiplex PCR rounds with it gave rise to the TCR beta libraries. Amplification in the first two PCR rounds was performed using TRBV1-TRBV30 forward primers and a C-beta reverse primer for 10 cycles each. TCRdb re-derived calls from the multiplex PCR reads in MiXCR, one entry per CDR3 protein. The sample lists about 22,000 distinct CDR3 sequences; over 75% were seen once. DNA and RNA were both co-extracted from approximately 20-30 mg of bulk tissue that had not been sorted. Sequenced: liver tumor tissue from sampling region 2. Subset meaning: tumor region T2, inferior pole. These receptors all come from a woman aged 30 to 39 with primary liver carcinoma and hepatitis B virus infection.

Details on this clonotype: A read error may account for a junction end that differs from germline. The rearrangement uses TRBV6-2 or TRBV6-3 and TRBJ2-6, with no clear D. The CDR3 loop spans 15 amino acids. Germline CDR1 and CDR2: MNHEY and SVGEGT. CDR3 amino acids: CTSSYGGLRANVMTF. The CDR3 DNA follows: TGTACCAGCAGTTACGGTGGGCTTAGGGCCAACGTCATGACTTTC.

V usage is TRBV11-2 and J usage is TRBJ1-2, with 7 bases that match TRBD1. The germline gives CDR1 SGHAT, CDR2 FQNNGV. This CDR3 has 13 residues. Written as DNA, the CDR3 is TGTGAAAGCATTCAGGGGGGGGGTGGAGGCTACACCTTC. Its translation is CESIQGGGGGYTF.

This clonotype was recorded a few times. This may arise from a read error, as a much more abundant clone is one base away. This chain joins TRBV29-1 and TRBJ2-7; the D is unclear. The CDR3 extends over 16 amino acids. Germline V gene sequence: CDR1 SQVTM, CDR2 ANQGSEA. Trimming pared 0 bases from V and 1 base from J, leaving 16 bases between. The CDR3 spells CSVEDQEVTPSYEQYF. Written as DNA, the CDR3 is TGCAGCGTTGAAGATCAAGAGGTCACCCCTTCCTACGAGCAGTACTTC.

As for this clonotype: A read error may produce the germline difference seen at one junction end. V gene TRBV6-6 combines with J gene TRBJ1-1; D unclear. Looked up from germline, CDR1 is MNHNY and CDR2 is SVGAGI (reference sequence). The CDR3 consists of 14 residues. The CDR3 DNA reads as TGTGCCAGCAGTCCCGACGCATTCCGCACTGAAGTTTTCTTT. Protein sequence: CASSPDAFRTEVFF.

Concerning this clonotype itself: A read error may be the cause here, since a much bigger clone is one base away. The gene calls are TRBV11-2 and TRBJ2-7, with D possibly matching TRBD2 (5 bases). This CDR3 comprises 16 residues. The germline V gene has CDR1 SGHAT and CDR2 FQNNGV. Trimming removed 1 base from V and 0 bases from J, with 13 bases in between. CDR3 DNA sequence: TGTGCCAGCAGCTTAGGGGAGCCGGCGAGCTCCTACGAGCAGTACTTC. It specifies CASSLGEPASSYEQYF.

As to this clonotype: At one end, the junction sequence differs from germline, possibly due to a read error. V and J are TRBV19 and TRBJ2-4; D is perhaps TRBD1 (6 bases). CDR3 size: 14 residues. The germline V gene encodes CDR1 LNHDA and CDR2 SQIVND (reference sequence). The CDR3 spells CASSTGSAKNVQYF. CDR3 DNA: TGTGCCAGCAGTACAGGGTCGGCCAAAAACGTTCAGTACTTC.

Details on this clonotype: The conserved phenylalanine or tryptophan normally closing the CDR3 is absent here, so this likely arose from a read error. The rearrangement uses TRBV6-5 and TRBJ2-5; D gene unclear. Germline CDR1 is MNHEY and CDR2 is SVGAGI. Between the trimmed V and J ends, which lost 5 bases and 7 bases, there was a span of 14 bases. The CDR3 has 13 amino acids. CDR3 amino acids: CASSTDMRLTQYS. CDR3 DNA: TGTGCCAGCAGTACCGACATGAGGCTGACCCAGTACTCC.

The rearrangement links TRBV11-2 to TRBJ2-1; TRBD2 matches at 11 bases. Unmatched junction bases numbered 6, after V lost 7 bases and J lost 4 bases. CDR1 is SGHAT, CDR2 FQNNGV, per germline. The CDR3 spans 15 residues. CDR3 DNA: TGTGCCAGCACCTCTCTAGCGGGAGGATACAATGAGCAGTTCTTC. Translation gives CASTSLAGGYNEQFF. The full variable domain, rest sourced from reference TRBV11-2 and TRBJ2-1, is EAGVAQSPRYKIIEKRQSVAFWCNPISGHATLYWYQQILGQGPKLLIQFQNNGVVDDSQLPKDRFSAERLKGVDSTLKIQPAKLEDSAVYLCASTSLAGGYNEQFFGPGTRLTVL.

About this clonotype itself: Given the absence of the conserved phenylalanine or tryptophan at the CDR3 end, a read error is likely. V and J are TRBV6-6 and TRBJ2-3; a possible D gene is TRBD2 (5 bases). Germline CDR1 MNHNY, CDR2 SVGAGI (reference sequence). The CDR3 is made up of 15 amino acids. This CDR3 is CASSYQRRNTDMQYS. CDR3 DNA sequence: TGTGCCAGCAGCTACCAGCGGCGGAACACAGATATGCAGTATTCT.

On this clonotype itself: This is likely a read error, given that the CDR3 carries no conserved phenylalanine or tryptophan at its end. The limits of the CDR3 on the DNA are not certain, so only TCRdb's listed CDR3 is given. J is TRBJ2-7 and V is TRBV28; whether TRBD2, the table's D call, matches the DNA was not checked. The CDR3 extends over 17 residues, inclusive of both ends. The germline gives CDR1 MDHEN, CDR2 SYDVKM. This CDR3 reads CASSLPLDGWYSYEQYL.

The chain links TRBV6-1 to TRBJ2-7; no clear D gene. The CDR3 sequence is 14 residues long. Germline V gene lookup returns CDR1 MNHNS and CDR2 SASEGT. Trimming stripped 10 bases from V and 6 bases from J, with 22 bases between. This CDR3 is CAINDSHSGSEQYF. The CDR3 nucleotides are TGTGCCATCAATGATTCGCATTCTGGATCCGAGCAGTACTTC.

In this sample, this clonotype turned up many times. The chain combines TRBV11-3 with TRBJ2-2, with unresolved D. The CDR3 runs to 12 residues. Germline lookup yields CDR1 SGHNT and CDR2 YENEEA. With 5 bases removed from V and 7 bases from J, the gap between germline ends came to 8 bases. The CDR3 region is CASSPYGGELFF. CDR3 nucleotide sequence: TGTGCCAGCAGCCCTTACGGCGGGGAGCTGTTTTTT.

This clonotype is categorized as medium-sized (0.01 to 0.1%). V and J are TRBV14 and TRBJ2-5, with 13 bases lining up with TRBD2. With V trimmed by 4 bases and J by 11 bases, 7 bases remained unmatched. Germline V gene lookup returns CDR1 SGHDN and CDR2 FVKESK. The CDR3 spans 14 residues. The CDR3 DNA sequence: TGTGCCAGCAGCCCGCGGGGACTAGCGGGACCACAGTACTTC. Translating gives CASSPRGLAGPQYF.

This clonotype was seen only once. This rearrangement joins TRBV30 to TRBJ2-3, with D possibly being TRBD1 or TRBD2 (5 bases each). CDR1 and CDR2 from the germline V gene are GTSNPN and SVGIG (reference sequence). This CDR3 region has 15 residues. This chain's CDR3 is CFWSSVEGIADTQYF. DNA for the CDR3: TGTTTCTGGAGTTCTGTCGAGGGGATTGCAGATACGCAGTATTTT.

This sequence joins TRBV6-5 and TRBJ2-5; the match to TRBD1 covers 10 bases. Germline V CDR1 and CDR2: MNHEY, SVGAGI. V lost 9 bases, J lost 7 bases, and 5 bases stayed unmatched. This CDR3 contains 12 residues. Here the CDR3 reads CASTDRGLTQYF. The CDR3, as DNA: TGTGCCAGTACCGACAGGGGGCTGACCCAGTACTTC.

The rearrangement uses TRBV7-9 and TRBJ1-2; D is unclear. Deletions cut 7 bases from V and 1 base from J, with 13 bases between. The CDR3 spans 14 residues. CDR1 SEHNR and CDR2 FQNEAQ come from the germline V gene (reference sequence). The CDR3 region has the DNA TGTGCCAGCAATGCAGATTCGGGTAACTATGGCTACACCTTC. It specifies CASNADSGNYGYTF. The full variable domain, rest sourced from reference TRBV7-9 and TRBJ1-2, is DTGVSQNPRHKITKRGQNVTFRCDPISEHNRLYWYRQTLGQGPEFLTYFQNEAQLEKSRLLSDRFSAERPKGSFSTLEIQRTEQGDSAMYLCASNADSGNYGYTFGSGTRLTVV.

As to this clonotype: Because the CDR3 is missing its conserved closing phenylalanine or tryptophan, this is likely a read error. The CDR3 bases are TGTGTCAGCCTCCTGACAGGTGTCAAGCAGTTCTAC. Its translation: CVSLLTGVKQFY. The chain recombines TRBV11-3 with TRBJ2-1; the D gene is possibly TRBD1 (6 bases). The CDR3 length is 12 residues. Germline values: CDR1 SGHNT, CDR2 YENEEA.

With respect to this clonotype: Its ends do not fully match the called genes, so a read error is possible. This chain connects TRBV4-2 to TRBJ2-7, with TRBD1 identical over 10 bases. This CDR3 contains 18 residues. Germline lookup yields CDR1 LGHNA and CDR2 YNFKEQ. The chain's CDR3 is CVSSQEHLGQGGPREQCF. The DNA of the CDR3 is TGTGTCAGCAGCCAGGAACACCTAGGACAGGGGGGACCACGCGAGCAGTGCTTC.

A word on this clonotype: One end of the junction varies from germline; a read error may be responsible. The CDR3 spells CTSCPYPGSEETQYF. The CDR3 DNA follows: TGTACCAGTTGCCCCTACCCCGGGAGCGAAGAGACCCAGTACTTC. The chain links TRBV12-3 or TRBV12-4 to TRBJ2-5; D might be TRBD2 (6 bases). The CDR3 runs to 15 residues.